The 24 T cell receptor beta chains below come from one sample, sequenced in a study of human versus mouse CDR3 diversity and MHC coevolution. Measured with immunoSEQ multiplex PCR; TCRdb has only the in-frame clones, and not every one. Of about 80,000 clones listed, 93% were seen once; the top ten hold approximately 1.5%. The material sequenced was naive CD4+ T cells from blood. Sample subset: CD45RO-negative CD62L-positive naive CD4 T cells. The receptors come from a person aged 25 to 75 in good health.

This chain uses TRBV28 with TRBJ1-2; TRBD1 matches 10 bases. V gave up 4 bases and J gave up 2 bases; unmatched junction bases: 1. The CDR3 has 14 residues. Per the germline V gene, CDR1 is MDHEN and CDR2 is SYDVKM. CDR3 residues: CASSSTGGNYGYTF. DNA for the CDR3: TGTGCCAGCAGTTCGACAGGGGGCAACTATGGCTACACCTTC.

J is TRBJ2-7 and V is TRBV6-5, with D tentatively TRBD2 (5 bases). Germline loops: CDR1 MNHEY, CDR2 SVGAGI. This CDR3 has 13 residues. V was cut by 10 bases and J by 3 bases, with 16 bases left in between. Here the CDR3 reads CATTDSSGYEQYF. As DNA, the CDR3 is TGTGCCACCACGGACTCCTCGGGCTACGAGCAGTACTTC.

A few counts support this clone. The chain uses TRBV6-6 and TRBJ1-1; 8 bases agree with TRBD1. The CDR3 runs to 13 residues. With V trimmed by 7 bases and J by 4 bases, 5 bases remained unmatched. The germline CDR1 and CDR2 sequences are MNHNY and SVGAGI (reference sequence). Here the CDR3 reads CASTDRERTEAFF. DNA of the CDR3: TGTGCCAGCACGGACAGGGAACGCACTGAAGCTTTCTTT.

CDR3 nucleotide sequence: TGTGCCAGCAGTTTATGGGAGGGGAATGGAAACACCATATATTTT. It is translated as CASSLWEGNGNTIYF. The gene calls are TRBV28 and TRBJ1-3; possible D gene TRBD1, 5 bases. Deletions cut 0 bases from V and 3 bases from J, with 9 bases between. Per the germline V gene, CDR1 is MDHEN and CDR2 is SYDVKM. The CDR3 length is 15 residues. Together with reference TRBV28 and TRBJ1-3, the CDR3 gives the full variable domain: DVKVTQSSRYLVKRTGEKVFLECVQDMDHENMFWYRQDPGLGLRLIYFSYDVKMKEKGDIPEGYSVSREKKERFSLILESASTNQTSMYLCASSLWEGNGNTIYFGEGSWLTVV.

Only one count was recorded for this clone. The rearrangement uses TRBV9 and TRBJ1-4; D unclear. The CDR3 has 15 residues. Trimming cost V 1 base and J 7 bases, with 14 bases left between them. Germline loops: CDR1 SGDLS, CDR2 YYNGEE. The CDR3 bases are TGTGCCAGCAGCGTACAGACCGGAGGCGGTGAAAAACTGTTTTTT. Translating it yields CASSVQTGGGEKLFF.

This sequence joins TRBV5-1 and TRBJ2-5; TRBD2 matches at 14 bases. Germline V gene lookup returns CDR1 SGHRS and CDR2 YFSETQ. The CDR3 has 15 amino acids. V shed 3 bases and J 4 bases; nucleotides not matched to a gene: 2. CDR3 in amino acids: CASSSGTSGRETQYF. Written as DNA, the CDR3 is TGCGCCAGCAGCTCGGGGACTAGCGGGAGAGAGACCCAGTACTTC.

This clone was detected once. The chain employs TRBV6-5 and TRBJ2-7; 10 nucleotides line up with TRBD1. The CDR3 length is 13 residues. Germline V gives CDR1 MNHEY, CDR2 SVGAGI. The junction had 0 bases not matched to a gene; V was cut back by 2 bases and J by 5 bases. The CDR3 region is CASSYGTGDEQYF. The CDR3, as DNA: TGTGCCAGCAGTTACGGGACAGGGGACGAGCAGTACTTC.

V is TRBV29-1 and J is TRBJ1-1, with D possibly being TRBD1 (5 bases). This CDR3 has 14 residues. Germline V lookup: CDR1 SQVTM, CDR2 ANQGSEA. The ends were cut back, 6 bases at V and 1 base at J, with 15 bases in the middle. This chain's CDR3 is CSVRRGAWNTEAFF. Here the CDR3 DNA reads TGCAGCGTACGAAGGGGCGCCTGGAACACTGAAGCTTTCTTT.

This clone was seen only once. The chain links TRBV18 to TRBJ1-5, with 8 bases aligning to TRBD1. Germline lookup yields CDR1 KGHSH and CDR2 LQKENI. This CDR3 has 14 residues. J gave up 5 bases and V 2 bases, and 2 bases lay outside the gene matches. The CDR3 is CASSPAQGDQPQHF. The CDR3 nucleotides are TGTGCCAGCTCACCAGCACAGGGGGATCAGCCCCAGCATTTT. Together with reference TRBV18 and TRBJ1-5, the CDR3 gives the full variable domain: NAGVMQNPRHLVRRRGQEARLRCSPMKGHSHVYWYRQLPEEGLKFMVYLQKENIIDESGMPKERFSAEFPKEGPSILRIQQVVRGDSAAYFCASSPAQGDQPQHFGDGTRLSIL.

Only a few counts were recorded for this clone. The chain combines TRBV2 with TRBJ1-3; D call uncertain. CDR3 length: 13 residues. CDR1 SNHLY and CDR2 FYNNEI come from the germline V gene. V lost 5 bases to trimming and J lost 4 bases, with 9 bases between them. The chain's CDR3 is CASSFEGGNTIYF. CDR3 DNA sequence: TGTGCCAGCAGTTTCGAGGGAGGAAACACCATATATTTT.

In its sample, this clone was seen once. V gene TRBV10-3 combines with J gene TRBJ2-3, with TRBD2 matching 9 bases. The junction had 13 bases not matched to a gene; V was cut back by 6 bases and J by 6 bases. The length of the CDR3 is 16 residues. In germline, CDR1 is ENHRY, CDR2 SYGVKD. DNA of the CDR3: TGTGCCATCAGGTCGTCTAGCGGGGCCCTTCAGGATACGCAGTATTTT. It codes for CAIRSSSGALQDTQYF.

The chain combines TRBV30 with TRBJ1-4; no clear D. The CDR3 totals 13 residues. Trimming removed 2 bases at V and 8 bases at J, with 12 bases between. Germline V lookup: CDR1 GTSNPN, CDR2 SVGIG (reference sequence). The CDR3 sequence is CAWSPGYYEKLFF. In DNA form, the CDR3 reads TGTGCCTGGAGTCCGGGATATTACGAAAAACTGTTTTTT. Full variable domain (rest looked up from reference TRBV30 and TRBJ1-4): SQTIHQWPATLVQPVGSPLSLECTVEGTSNPNLYWYRQAAGRGLQLLFYSVGIGQISSEVPQNLSASRPQDRQFILSSKKLLLSDSGFYLCAWSPGYYEKLFFGSGTQLSVL.

This clone was observed a single time. The chain combines TRBV30 with TRBJ2-3; D may be TRBD2 (6 bases). CDR3 size: 14 residues. The V gene lost 0 bases and the J gene lost 6 bases, with 13 bases spanning the gap. CDR1 is GTSNPN, CDR2 SVGIG, per germline (reference sequence). Written as DNA, the CDR3 is TGTGCCTGGAGTGTAGGAGGAGGGGCCGATACGCAGTATTTT. Translated: CAWSVGGGADTQYF.

Concerning this clone itself: Germline and junction disagree at one end, which may indicate a read error. Here the CDR3 DNA reads TGCAGCGTCGGCATGCTAGCGAGCAAAGATACGCAGTATTTT. It codes for CSVGMLASKDTQYF. This sequence joins TRBV29-1 and TRBJ2-3; tentative D call: TRBD2 (6 bases). The CDR3 is made up of 14 amino acids. Germline V gene data show CDR1 as SQVTM and CDR2 as ANQGSEA.

V is TRBV7-2 and J is TRBJ2-3, with TRBD2 matching over 7 bases. J gave up 2 bases and V 5 bases, and 1 base lay outside the gene matches. This CDR3 is built from 13 residues. The germline V gene has CDR1 SGHTA and CDR2 FQGNSA. In nucleotides, the CDR3 is TGTGCCAGCAGCCGGGACTACACAGATACGCAGTATTTT. Its translation is CASSRDYTDTQYF. The variable domain in full, with the rest retrieved from reference TRBV7-2 and TRBJ2-3, is GAGVSQSPSNKVTEKGKDVELRCDPISGHTALYWYRQSLGQGLEFLIYFQGNSAPDKSGLPSDRFSAERTGGSVSTLTIQRTQQEDSAVYLCASSRDYTDTQYFGPGTRLTVL.

Here the CDR3 reads CASRRRNTEAFF. Written as DNA, the CDR3 is TGTGCCAGCAGGCGAAGGAACACTGAAGCTTTCTTT. The chain joins TRBV6-1 to TRBJ1-1, with D unclear. Looked up from germline, CDR1 is MNHNS and CDR2 is SASEGT. This CDR3 region has 12 residues. V shed 6 bases and J shed 1 base, with 6 bases lying between them.

V is TRBV5-1 and J is TRBJ1-1; D may be TRBD1 (6 bases). Trimming left V 4 bases short and J 1 base short, with 11 bases between. The germline CDR1 and CDR2 sequences are SGHRS and YFSETQ. This CDR3 region has 14 residues. As DNA, the CDR3 is TGCGCCAGCAGCACCCCGGGACAGAACACTGAAGCTTTCTTT. It specifies CASSTPGQNTEAFF.

This sequence joins TRBV4-2 and TRBJ2-5; no clear D. The assigned J gene may be wrong: the sequence end matches TRBJ2-7 better. Per germline, CDR1 LGHNA and CDR2 YNFKEQ. CDR3 length: 15 amino acids. The CDR3 DNA follows: TGTGCCAGCAGCCAGGATTGGAGCGTACCCTACGAGCAGTACTTC. It encodes CASSQDWSVPYEQYF.

The rearrangement joins TRBV29-1 to TRBJ2-1; TRBD2 agrees at 14 bases. V shed 7 bases and J 8 bases; nucleotides not matched to a gene: 7. The CDR3 covers 14 residues. The V gene's germline CDR1 is SQVTM and CDR2 ANQGSEA. The CDR3 region is CSGTGTSGSDEQFF. Written as DNA, the CDR3 is TGCAGCGGAACCGGGACTAGCGGGAGTGATGAGCAGTTCTTC.

This chain uses TRBV7-2 with TRBJ1-6, with D tentatively TRBD1 (5 bases). Trimming shortened V by 2 bases and J by 7 bases, and 12 bases separated the two germline ends. The CDR3 runs 15 residues. Germline lookup yields CDR1 SGHTA and CDR2 FQGNSA. CDR3 in DNA: TGTGCCAGCAGCTTATTAACAGGATTGAATTCACCCCTCCACTTT. The encoded protein is CASSLLTGLNSPLHF.

This chain uses TRBV7-6 with TRBJ1-5; tentatively, D is TRBD1 (5 bases). There are 17 residues in the CDR3. Trimming pared 5 bases from V and 1 base from J, leaving 18 bases between. Germline loops: CDR1 SGHVS, CDR2 FNYEAQ. In nucleotides, the CDR3 is TGTGCCAGCAGCGCCACACCCAGGGAGGTGAGCAATCAGCCCCAGCATTTT. It codes for CASSATPREVSNQPQHF.

The genes are TRBV27 and TRBJ2-5; 7 nucleotides agree with TRBD1. With 3 bases clipped from V and 2 bases from J, the junction kept 6 bases outside the gene matches. This CDR3 spans 15 amino acids. CDR1 and CDR2 from the germline V gene are MNHEY and SMNVEV (reference sequence). The CDR3, as DNA: TGTGCCAGCAGTTTCTCTCGGGACAGACAAGAGACCCAGTACTTC. This sequence encodes CASSFSRDRQETQYF.

The rearrangement joins TRBV25-1 to TRBJ2-2, with 7 bases aligning to TRBD1. This CDR3 spans 14 amino acids. CDR1 is MGHDK, CDR2 SYGVNS, per germline. Losses at the gene ends were 6 bases for V and 7 bases for J; bases not matched to a gene: 8. The CDR3 loop is CASRRDSIGGELFF. CDR3 DNA: TGTGCCAGCAGGAGGGACAGTATAGGCGGGGAGCTGTTTTTT.

The genes are TRBV7-3 and TRBJ1-2; 12 bases are shared with TRBD1. Trimming removed 5 bases from V and 8 bases from J; junction bases left unmatched: 6. Germline V gene data show CDR1 as SGHTA and CDR2 as FQGTGA. The CDR3 sequence is 14 residues long. The CDR3 bases are TGTGCCAGCAGCCCGGGACAGGGGGCGCGGGGCTACACCTTC. Encoded protein: CASSPGQGARGYTF. The full variable domain, with the rest looked up from reference TRBV7-3 and TRBJ1-2, is GAGVSQTPSNKVTEKGKYVELRCDPISGHTALYWYRQSLGQGPEFLIYFQGTGAADDSGLPNDRFFAVRPEGSVSTLKIQRTERGDSAVYLCASSPGQGARGYTFGSGTRLTVV.